This T cell receptor (beta chain) was identified in a study of response to subunit inactivated influenza vaccine. Germline V lookup: CDR1 MNHEY, CDR2 SMNVEV (reference sequence). The CDR3 runs 13 residues. Trimming removed 0 bases at V and 9 bases at J, with 6 bases between. This clonotype was observed a few times. TCRdb processed the RT-PCR reads anew with MiXCR; each CDR3 protein has one entry. This sample has 560,000 or so distinct CDR3 sequences, with 7.6% found just once. The sequenced sample was PBMCs from blood, obtained about 23 months after vaccination. The receptor was isolated from a man between 50 and 69 years old who received an inactivated influenza vaccine. The chain uses TRBV27 and TRBJ1-6; D is ambiguous. CDR3 sequence reads: CASSLSKISPLHF. The CDR3 DNA follows: TGTGCCAGCAGTTTATCAAAAATTTCACCCCTCCACTTT.